This T cell receptor beta chain came from a study of CD8+ T cells in alopecia areata. Overall study context: Twice a day, 5 to 10 mg of oral tofacitinib was administered to treated patients. Treated patients received severity scores based on the percentage of scalp area affected.

This clone occurred a few times. Its antigen is not identified. This CDR3 comprises 12 residues. Germline CDR1 and CDR2: ENHRY and SYGVKD. V lost 7 bases to trimming and J lost 10 bases, with 14 bases between them. Treatment denoted: oral pan-JAK inhibitor, 5-10 mg twice daily. Researchers gathered lesional scalp punch biopsies and peripheral blood from patients with alopecia areata. Study-level points and caveats: In scalp samples, resident alphabeta T cells of normal skin are also sequenced.

Extraction and reverse transcription of RNA yielded cDNA as the sequencing template. Data came from immunoSEQ multiplex PCR; TCRdb stores just in-frame clones and leaves some out. The sample carries 150,000 to 200,000 clones, 55% to 75% recorded once. The source is a human donor with alopecia areata. The V gene is TRBV10-3, the J gene TRBJ2-1, with a tentative D call TRBD2 (6 bases). The sequenced sample was CD4+ T cells sorted from blood, obtained at week 4, from a patient treated with tofacitinib. CDR3 residues: CAIKGLEDEQFF. The CDR3 DNA reads TGTGCCATCAAGGGACTCGAGGACGAGCAGTTCTTC.